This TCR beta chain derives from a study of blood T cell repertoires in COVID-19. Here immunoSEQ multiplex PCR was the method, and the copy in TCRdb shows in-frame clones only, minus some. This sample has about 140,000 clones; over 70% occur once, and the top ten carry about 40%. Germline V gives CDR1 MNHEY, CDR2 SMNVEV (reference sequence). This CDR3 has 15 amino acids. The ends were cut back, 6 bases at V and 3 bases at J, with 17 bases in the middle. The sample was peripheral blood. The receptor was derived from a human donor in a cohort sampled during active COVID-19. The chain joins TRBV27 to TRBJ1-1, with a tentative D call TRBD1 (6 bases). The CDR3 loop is CASSLLGQVDTEAFF. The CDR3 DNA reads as TGTGCCAGCAGCTTACTGGGACAAGTCGACACTGAAGCTTTCTTT.